These 28 T cell receptor beta chains were all obtained from the same sample, sequenced in a study of T-cell memory formation after mild COVID-19. TCRdb reprocessed the 5' RACE reads via MiXCR and lists one record per CDR3 protein. The sample records 180,000 or so distinct CDR3 sequences, 16% being singletons. The specimen was PBMCs or a T cell subset sorted from them (not recorded which). The receptors derive from an adult woman who had mild COVID-19 (a few samples of this study predate the infection). Cell type and time point are not known.

This clonotype was counted only a few times. The chain combines TRBV7-9 with TRBJ1-4, with D unclear. Germline V gene sequence: CDR1 SEHNR, CDR2 FQNEAQ (reference sequence). The CDR3 consists of 13 residues. V lost 5 bases to trimming and J lost 8 bases, with 12 bases between them. DNA for the CDR3: TGTGCCAGCAGCCCCCACCTTAGGGAAAAACTGTTTTTT. This gives the protein CASSPHLREKLFF.

The rearrangement uses TRBV7-3 and TRBJ1-2; D gene uncertain. The germline gives CDR1 SGHTA, CDR2 FQGTGA. V lost 5 bases, J lost 0 bases, and 7 bases lay in between. The CDR3 is 13 amino acids. CDR3 DNA sequence: TGTGCCAGCAGCGTAGGCCCTAACTATGGCTACACCTTC. Encoded protein: CASSVGPNYGYTF.

CDR3 sequence reads: CASRVTQQKEQFF. The CDR3 DNA is TGCGCCAGCAGAGTTACACAACAGAAAGAGCAGTTCTTC. This chain joins TRBV5-1 and TRBJ2-1; no clear D gene. The CDR3 spans 13 residues. Germline lookup yields CDR1 SGHRS and CDR2 YFSETQ. V was shortened by 5 bases and J by 10 bases, with 16 bases between the two germline ends.

This clonotype has only a few counts. The V and J genes are TRBV24-1 and TRBJ1-2, with a possible D match to TRBD1 (6 bases). With 4 bases removed from V and 4 bases from J, the gap between germline ends came to 12 bases. The germline CDR1 and CDR2 sequences are KGHDR and SFDVKD. The CDR3 is made up of 14 amino acids. In DNA form, the CDR3 reads TGTGCCACCAGTGAGACAGGCTCCCCCTATGGCTACACCTTC. Its translation: CATSETGSPYGYTF.

The table lists this clonotype with a few counts. The chain is built from TRBV5-1 and TRBJ2-7, with 7 bases identical to TRBD2. Germline values: CDR1 SGHRS, CDR2 YFSETQ. This CDR3 comprises 12 residues. The junction had 3 bases not matched to a gene; V was cut back by 4 bases and J by 5 bases. This CDR3 reads CASSGGRHEQYF. The CDR3, as DNA: TGCGCCAGCAGCGGCGGGAGACACGAGCAGTACTTC.

The chain couples TRBV5-1 to TRBJ1-1, with D unclear. Per germline, CDR1 SGHRS and CDR2 YFSETQ. This CDR3 spans 12 amino acids. V was pared by 5 bases and J by 5 bases, with 10 bases between. The CDR3 reads CASSFSETEAFF. The CDR3 DNA is TGCGCCAGCAGTTTTTCTGAGACTGAAGCTTTCTTT.

The chain uses TRBV4-1 and TRBJ1-4; D is possibly TRBD1 (5 bases). Germline values: CDR1 MGHRA, CDR2 YSYEKL. The CDR3 is 17 residues long. V was pared by 0 bases and J by 9 bases, with 20 bases between. CDR3 DNA sequence: TGCGCCAGCAGCCAAGAGCGAGGGACGGAAGGCGTTAAAAAACTGTTTTTT. It yields the protein CASSQERGTEGVKKLFF.

This chain connects TRBV29-1 to TRBJ2-1; the D is unclear. Per the germline V gene, CDR1 is SQVTM and CDR2 is ANQGSEA. The CDR3 has 14 residues. Trimming shortened V by 2 bases and J by 8 bases, and 16 bases separated the two germline ends. The CDR3 region is CSVEIPLYRYEQFF. As DNA, the CDR3 is TGCAGCGTTGAAATCCCCCTTTACCGGTATGAGCAGTTCTTC.

The gene calls are TRBV6-2 or TRBV6-3 and TRBJ1-1, with D uncertain. Germline V gene lookup returns CDR1 MNHEY and CDR2 SVGEGT. This CDR3 is built from 13 residues. Trimming stripped 4 bases from V and 7 bases from J, with 13 bases between. CDR3 loop: CASSFGPDDEAFF. The CDR3 coding sequence is TGTGCCAGCAGTTTTGGACCGGACGATGAAGCTTTCTTT.

This clonotype was counted between two and nine times. V gene TRBV5-6 combines with J gene TRBJ1-2; no firm D call. Per the germline V gene, CDR1 is SGHDT and CDR2 is YYEEEE. The CDR3 spans 14 residues. CDR3 amino acids: CATSEGKFHYGYTF. The CDR3 bases are TGTGCTACGTCGGAGGGCAAATTTCACTATGGCTACACCTTC.

The gene calls are TRBV18 and TRBJ1-4; 8 bases fit TRBD1. Germline lookup yields CDR1 KGHSH and CDR2 LQKENI. This CDR3 is built from 14 residues. With V trimmed by 3 bases and J by 8 bases, 5 bases remained unmatched. The CDR3, as DNA: TGTGCCAGCTCACCGGGGGACAGGCGGGAAAAACTGTTTTTT. Translated, it gives CASSPGDRREKLFF. The full variable domain, with the rest looked up from reference TRBV18 and TRBJ1-4, is NAGVMQNPRHLVRRRGQEARLRCSPMKGHSHVYWYRQLPEEGLKFMVYLQKENIIDESGMPKERFSAEFPKEGPSILRIQQVVRGDSAAYFCASSPGDRREKLFFGSGTQLSVL.

The gene calls are TRBV7-2 and TRBJ1-2, with D maybe TRBD1 (5 bases). The germline V gene encodes CDR1 SGHTA and CDR2 FQGNSA. The germline V and J ends were trimmed by 8 bases and 3 bases, with 25 bases remaining between them. The CDR3 is 17 residues long. Here the CDR3 reads CASRSHSTGLLHYGYTF. In DNA, the CDR3 is TGTGCCAGCCGGAGTCACTCAACAGGCCTATTGCACTATGGCTACACCTTC.

The chain recombines TRBV12-3 or TRBV12-4 with TRBJ2-5, with D unclear. V shed 1 base and J shed 0 bases, with 3 bases lying between them. This CDR3 comprises 13 residues. The CDR3 region is CASSLGHQETQYF. In nucleotides, the CDR3 is TGTGCCAGCAGTTTAGGACACCAAGAGACCCAGTACTTC.

This clonotype was seen more than once but under ten times. The CDR3 sequence is CASSLLSGSNLNEQFF. The CDR3 DNA reads TGTGCCAGCAGCTTGCTTAGTGGGAGTAATTTAAATGAGCAGTTCTTC. J is TRBJ2-1 and V is TRBV5-6; the D gene is possibly TRBD2 (5 bases). Per the germline V gene, CDR1 is SGHDT and CDR2 is YYEEEE. V gave up 1 base and J gave up 7 bases, with 18 bases separating them. The CDR3 is 16 residues long.

In its sample, this clonotype was seen a few times. V usage is TRBV10-3 and J usage is TRBJ2-5; perhaps TRBD1 as D (9 bases). Germline CDR1 ENHRY, CDR2 SYGVKD. This CDR3 spans 13 amino acids. Trimming stripped 0 bases from V and 11 bases from J, with 13 bases between. CDR3: CAISESSGTGQYF. CDR3 DNA sequence: TGTGCCATCAGTGAGTCTAGCGGGACAGGGCAGTACTTC.

This clonotype was counted many times. V usage is TRBV3-1 and J usage is TRBJ2-1; 11 bases are a match to TRBD2. The CDR3 length is 17 residues. V lost 0 bases to trimming and J lost 9 bases; unmatched junction nucleotides: 10. CDR1 and CDR2 (germline): LGHDT, YNNKEL (reference sequence). The CDR3 nucleotides read TGTGCCAGCAGCCAAGATGTACAGGCTAGCGGGAGGAGTGAGCAGTTCTTC. Its protein product is CASSQDVQASGRSEQFF.

The chain joins TRBV6-1 to TRBJ2-5; either TRBD1 or TRBD2 may fit D (6 bases each). The V gene's germline CDR1 is MNHNS and CDR2 SASEGT. Trimming pared 2 bases from V and 6 bases from J, leaving 16 bases between. This CDR3 has 15 residues. The CDR3 spells CASSELGGGGKTQYF. As DNA, the CDR3 is TGTGCCAGCAGTGAATTGGGGGGCGGCGGGAAGACCCAGTACTTC.

This clonotype was seen more than once but under ten times. CDR3 nucleotides: TGCGCCAGCAGCTTGGAGCTAGCGGGGGGCCTCAACTACGAGCAGTACTTC. Amino acid sequence: CASSLELAGGLNYEQYF. The chain combines TRBV5-1 with TRBJ2-7, with 11 nucleotides matching TRBD2. CDR3 length equals 17 residues. After removal of 0 bases from V and 3 bases from J, the junction contained 8 bases not matched to a gene. Germline V gene data show CDR1 as SGHRS and CDR2 as YFSETQ.

At least ten counts were recorded for this clonotype. The chain couples TRBV24-1 to TRBJ2-7, with D uncertain. Trimming shortened V by 0 bases and J by 4 bases, and 0 bases separated the two germline ends. The germline gives CDR1 KGHDR, CDR2 SFDVKD. The CDR3 covers 11 residues. CDR3 nucleotide sequence: TGTGCCACCAGTGATTTGTACGAGCAGTACTTC. This codes for CATSDLYEQYF.

This clonotype was counted a few times. This rearrangement joins TRBV7-8 to TRBJ2-1; 8 nucleotides agree with TRBD2. Germline CDR1 SGHVS, CDR2 FQNEAQ. The CDR3 is made up of 15 amino acids. The V gene end was trimmed by 2 bases and the J gene end by 9 bases; junction bases not matched to a gene: 9. The CDR3 is CASSLRGGLGGEQFF. The DNA for the CDR3 is TGTGCCAGCAGCTTACGCGGGGGGCTCGGGGGTGAGCAGTTCTTC.

This clonotype was detected a few times. The chain links TRBV20-1 to TRBJ1-4, with 7 bases matching TRBD1. The germline V gene has CDR1 DFQATT and CDR2 SNEGSKA (reference sequence). The V and J ends lost 5 bases and 0 bases, in that order; junction bases with no gene match: 6. CDR3 length: 15 residues. The DNA of the CDR3 is TGCAGTGCTGCTATGGGACAGCCAACTAATGAAAAACTGTTTTTT. As protein: CSAAMGQPTNEKLFF.

V and J are TRBV7-3 and TRBJ2-3; 13 bases agree with TRBD2. V lost 5 bases to trimming and J lost 3 bases; unmatched junction nucleotides: 5. This CDR3 is built from 16 residues. Germline loops: CDR1 SGHTA, CDR2 FQGTGA. The CDR3 region is CASSGATSGGTDTQYF. The CDR3 nucleotides read TGTGCCAGCAGCGGAGCGACTAGCGGGGGGACAGATACGCAGTATTTT.

The chain combines TRBV3-1 with TRBJ2-7; TRBD1 agrees at 7 bases. CDR3 length: 20 amino acids. After removal of 2 bases from V and 2 bases from J, the junction contained 21 bases not matched to a gene. The V gene's germline CDR1 is LGHDT and CDR2 YNNKEL (reference sequence). CDR3 sequence (DNA): TGTGCCAGCAGCCAAAAATACCGGGACAGCCGAATCGAAAGGACCTACGAGCAGTACTTC. Translated: CASSQKYRDSRIERTYEQYF.

The rearrangement joins TRBV7-6 to TRBJ2-1; 8 bases agree with TRBD1. Germline CDR1 SGHVS, CDR2 FNYEAQ. The V and J ends lost 6 bases and 0 bases, in that order; junction bases with no gene match: 4. The CDR3 length is 15 residues. This CDR3 is CASRPTGGSYNEQFF. CDR3 bases: TGTGCCAGCAGACCAACAGGGGGCTCCTACAATGAGCAGTTCTTC.

The chain uses TRBV7-2 and TRBJ2-3; 8 bases fit TRBD2. V lost 1 base to trimming and J lost 1 base; unmatched junction nucleotides: 4. The CDR3 loop spans 16 amino acids. Per the germline V gene, CDR1 is SGHTA and CDR2 is FQGNSA. This chain's CDR3 is CASSLGFGRGTDTQYF. The CDR3 DNA follows: TGTGCCAGCAGCTTAGGGTTCGGGAGGGGCACAGATACGCAGTATTTT.

In this sample, this clonotype turned up a few times. The chain uses TRBV4-2 and TRBJ2-1; tentative D call: TRBD2 (7 bases). The V end was cut by 1 base, the J end by 9 bases, with 19 bases between. The CDR3 runs 16 residues. The V gene's germline CDR1 is LGHNA and CDR2 YNFKEQ. CDR3 loop: CASSQGPQGGGLEQFF. The DNA for the CDR3 is TGTGCCAGCAGCCAAGGTCCTCAGGGAGGGGGTCTTGAGCAGTTCTTC.

The chain uses TRBV20-1 and TRBJ1-6; no clear D gene. V lost 3 bases to trimming and J lost 15 bases, with 15 bases between them. The CDR3 extends over 12 amino acids. Germline CDR1 DFQATT, CDR2 SNEGSKA (reference sequence). The chain's CDR3 is CSASFQDGVLHF. In DNA form, the CDR3 reads TGCAGTGCTAGTTTCCAGGATGGGGTCCTCCACTTT.

This clonotype turned up a few times. V is TRBV7-9 and J is TRBJ2-7; D might be TRBD2 (6 bases). Germline loops: CDR1 SEHNR, CDR2 FQNEAQ (reference sequence). This CDR3 contains 12 residues. Trimming took off 7 bases at V and 6 bases at J, with 13 bases between the two ends. Written as DNA, the CDR3 is TGTGCCAGCACGCGGGACTTTGGCGAGCAGTACTTC. Residues: CASTRDFGEQYF.